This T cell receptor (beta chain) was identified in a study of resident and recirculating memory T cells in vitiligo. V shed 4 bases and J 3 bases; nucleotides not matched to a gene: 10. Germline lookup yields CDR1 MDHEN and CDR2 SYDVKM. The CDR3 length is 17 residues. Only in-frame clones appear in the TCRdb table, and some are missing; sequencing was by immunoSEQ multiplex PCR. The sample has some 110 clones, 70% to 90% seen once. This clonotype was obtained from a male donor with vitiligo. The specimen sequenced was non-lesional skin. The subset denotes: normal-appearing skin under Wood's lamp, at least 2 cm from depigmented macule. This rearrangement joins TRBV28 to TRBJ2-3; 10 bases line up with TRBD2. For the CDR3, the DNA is TGTGCCAGCAGTTCCGCCGCTCTAGCGGGAGTTACAGATACGCAGTATTTT. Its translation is CASSSAALAGVTDTQYF.